The clone carrying this TCR beta chain was observed once. Its antigen remains unidentified. The V and J ends lost 0 bases and 0 bases respectively, with 9 bases between them. Germline values: CDR1 SGHRS, CDR2 YFSETQ. The CDR3 totals 16 residues. Use of 60 Vbeta and 13 Jbeta primers characterized the PCR. Measured with immunoSEQ multiplex PCR; TCRdb has only the in-frame clones, and not every one. This sample yields some 100,000 clones, of which roughly 75% are seen a single time; over 12% belongs to the top ten. These data come from a study of cytomegalovirus exposure and HLA in healthy donors. Notes on the study in general: As a later analysis showed, several of the most significant clusters appeared to be linked to common viral pathogens.

Sequenced sample: PBMCs. The TCR was taken from a male donor in good health and CMV-seropositive. This chain links TRBV5-1 with TRBJ2-2, with D unresolved. The CDR3: CASSLETPANTGELFF. DNA for the CDR3: TGCGCCAGCAGCTTGGAAACGCCGGCGAACACCGGGGAGCTGTTTTTT. The variable domain in full, with the rest retrieved from reference TRBV5-1 and TRBJ2-2, is KAGVTQTPRYLIKTRGQQVTLSCSPISGHRSVSWYQQTPGQGLQFLFEYFSETQRNKGNFPGRFSGRQFSNSRSEMNVSTLELGDSALYLCASSLETPANTGELFFGEGSRLTVL.